This T cell receptor (beta chain) comes out of a study of T cell responses to AZD1222 COVID-19 vaccine. Study context: Second doses that came at about 4 or about 12 weeks were put together.

Profiling relied on immunoSEQ multiplex PCR, and the TCRdb table lists in-frame clones only, not all of them. The sample comprises under 120,000 clones, about 92% of which are singletons, and roughly 1.1% rests with the top ten. This clone was seen a single time. Its antigen is as yet unknown. The V gene lost 6 bases and the J gene lost 2 bases, with 13 bases spanning the gap. Germline V gene sequence: CDR1 MNHEY, CDR2 SVGAGI. The CDR3 is 14 amino acids. Study-level points and caveats: Donors were largely white British and mainly female; clonal diversity was possibly underestimated. Baseline serology detected seropositivity in only a handful of AZD1222 recipients. There were repertoire samples only from the period after the peak T cell response.

The chain employs TRBV6-5 and TRBJ2-5, with D tentatively TRBD1 (6 bases). This sequence was found in an adult in good health. The sequences come from peripheral blood, collected on day 0 of AZD1222 vaccination. CDR3 nucleotides: TGTGCCAGCAGCATGGGACAAGCTCAAGAGACCCAGTACTTC. It is translated as CASSMGQAQETQYF.